These 4 T cell receptor beta chains were sequenced from one sample in a study of read filtering for tumor transcriptome and immune sequencing. From about 400 ng of RNA, a library with molecular barcoded alpha/delta and beta/gamma adaptors was made. MiXCR, run by TCRdb on the reads, gives a single entry per CDR3 protein. The repertoire holds more than 100,000 distinct CDR3 sequences, with around 13% as singletons. Sequencing was done on a sample of a population of CD138-negative cells sorted from bone marrow. These receptors originate from a donor at least 40 years old with multiple myeloma.

This clonotype showed up many times. The V and J genes are TRBV7-9 and TRBJ2-3; a weak D match, TRBD1 (6 bases). This CDR3 region has 14 residues. Trimming pared 4 bases from V and 2 bases from J, leaving 10 bases between. Germline V CDR1 and CDR2: SEHNR, FQNEAQ (reference sequence). As DNA, the CDR3 is TGTGCCAGCAGCTGGGGGCTGTTCACAGATACGCAGTATTTT. This sequence encodes CASSWGLFTDTQYF. Supplemented by reference TRBV7-9 and TRBJ2-3, the full variable domain reads DTGVSQNPRHKITKRGQNVTFRCDPISEHNRLYWYRQTLGQGPEFLTYFQNEAQLEKSRLLSDRFSAERPKGSFSTLEIQRTEQGDSAMYLCASSWGLFTDTQYFGPGTRLTVL.

This clonotype was seen repeatedly, ten times or more. V and J are TRBV29-1 and TRBJ1-1; D gene uncertain. The CDR3 has 14 residues. Trimming took 1 base from V and 1 from J, leaving 10 bases between them. CDR1 SQVTM and CDR2 ANQGSEA come from the germline V gene. The CDR3 here is CSVEVGRGNTEAFF. DNA of the CDR3: TGCAGCGTTGAAGTCGGACGGGGGAACACTGAAGCTTTCTTT.

This clonotype has a handful of counts. The V call is TRBV14, the J call TRBJ1-5; D remains unclear. Between the trimmed V and J ends, which lost 3 bases and 6 bases, there was a span of 6 bases. The CDR3 has 12 residues. In germline, CDR1 is SGHDN, CDR2 FVKESK. This CDR3 is CASSHGFQPQHF. CDR3 nucleotides: TGTGCCAGCAGCCATGGGTTTCAGCCCCAGCATTTT.

This clonotype was detected many times. This rearrangement joins TRBV7-2 to TRBJ1-1; D is uncertain. Trimming took 6 bases from V and 1 from J, leaving 12 bases between them. This CDR3 has 14 residues. Germline V lookup: CDR1 SGHTA, CDR2 FQGNSA. CDR3 nucleotides: TGTGCCAGCAGACGGATGGGAACGAACACTGAAGCTTTCTTT. Translating gives CASRRMGTNTEAFF.